This T cell receptor (beta chain) is from a study of cytomegalovirus exposure and HLA in healthy donors. Study-wide results and limits: Rare TCR sequences predominated, though certain public TCRs were found in many donors. Previous analysis showed most TCR beta V segments were productive about 87% or about 30% of the time.

The PCR used 60 Vbeta and 13 Jbeta primers. Original analysis: Later, an analysis found about 80 million unique TCR beta chains, and 9.5 million to 11 million of these were shared. Some clones are missing from TCRdb's copy, which holds only in-frame ones; the method was immunoSEQ multiplex PCR. V, J and clone size were drawn from that table, and D and trimming were deduced from the DNA. This repertoire shows some 130,000 clones, around 63% found once; its top ten account for approximately 1.7%. This clone has more than one count but fewer than ten. Its antigen is currently unknown. This TCR was recovered from a human donor in good health. Specimen: PBMCs.

CDR3 sequence (DNA): TGTGCCAGCTCACCATTTGAAACAGGCGACATGAACACTGAAGCTTTCTTT. It encodes CASSPFETGDMNTEAFF. The chain uses TRBV18 and TRBJ1-1, with D maybe TRBD1 (5 bases). Germline lookup yields CDR1 KGHSH and CDR2 LQKENI. V was clipped by 2 bases and J by 0 bases, with 16 bases between them. This CDR3 is built from 17 residues. Full variable domain (rest looked up from reference TRBV18 and TRBJ1-1): NAGVMQNPRHLVRRRGQEARLRCSPMKGHSHVYWYRQLPEEGLKFMVYLQKENIIDESGMPKERFSAEFPKEGPSILRIQQVVRGDSAAYFCASSPFETGDMNTEAFFGQGTRLTVV.